Each of the 23 T cell receptor beta chains below was sequenced from the same sample in a study of identical twins. A single record per CDR3 protein comes from TCRdb applying MiXCR to the 5' RACE reads. The sample includes hundreds of thousands of distinct CDR3 sequences, 7.1% of them seen just once. These same records also appear under a second study, on yellow fever vaccine responses in identical twins.

Sequencing was done on a sample of PBMCs. The receptors here all came from a young woman in good health.

This clonotype came up a few times. This chain uses TRBV2 with TRBJ1-1, with D tentatively TRBD1 (6 bases). The CDR3 loop spans 15 amino acids. Germline V CDR1 and CDR2: SNHLY, FYNNEI. Trimming removed 3 bases at V and 1 base at J, with 12 bases between. The CDR3 nucleotides are TGTGCCAGCAGTGAGGAGGGGGACTCGAACACTGAAGCTTTCTTT. It codes for CASSEEGDSNTEAFF. The full variable domain, completed using reference TRBV2 and TRBJ1-1, is EPEVTQTPSHQVTQMGQEVILRCVPISNHLYFYWYRQILGQKVEFLVSFYNNEISEKSEIFDDQFSVERPDGSNFTLKIRSTKLEDSAMYFCASSEEGDSNTEAFFGQGTRLTVV.

This clonotype turned up a few times. The CDR3 sequence: CASSLRTSGRGTDTQYF. CDR3 coding DNA: TGTGCCAGCAGCCTGCGGACTAGCGGGAGGGGCACAGATACGCAGTATTTT. The chain employs TRBV7-2 and TRBJ2-3; 15 nucleotides match TRBD2. V dropped 5 bases and J dropped 1; count of bases not matched to a gene: 4. The CDR3 has 17 amino acids. From germline, CDR1 is SGHTA and CDR2 FQGNSA.

This clonotype was recorded at least ten times. This rearrangement joins TRBV5-1 to TRBJ2-3; 10 nucleotides align to TRBD1. The CDR3 is 16 residues long. V lost 3 bases and J lost 2; bases outside the gene matches: 6. Germline CDR1 is SGHRS and CDR2 is YFSETQ. The CDR3 DNA reads TGCGCCAGCAGCTCTCCGGGACAGGGGTTCACAGATACGCAGTATTTT. Translation gives CASSSPGQGFTDTQYF.

In this sample, this clonotype turned up a few times. The CDR3, as DNA: TGCAGTGTCGGAGCGGGTGGCCGGATTGGCTACACCTTC. This translates into CSVGAGGRIGYTF. The V call is TRBV20-1, the J call TRBJ1-2, with D hard to call. V lost 7 bases and J lost 7, with 19 bases in between. CDR3 length equals 13 residues. Per the germline V gene, CDR1 is DFQATT and CDR2 is SNEGSKA (reference sequence).

The chain combines TRBV6-6 with TRBJ1-1, with D unclear. CDR1 and CDR2 (germline): MNHNY, SVGAGI (reference sequence). The CDR3 has 13 residues. Trimming pared 6 bases from V and 6 bases from J, leaving 14 bases between. The chain's CDR3 is CASRPGSPPEAFF. Here the CDR3 DNA reads TGTGCCAGCAGACCAGGCAGCCCCCCTGAAGCTTTCTTT.

This rearrangement joins TRBV2 to TRBJ2-1; D may match TRBD1 or TRBD2 (5 bases each). CDR3 length equals 15 residues. Germline values: CDR1 SNHLY, CDR2 FYNNEI. V gave up 1 base and J gave up 2 bases, with 9 bases separating them. The CDR3 region has the DNA TGTGCCAGCAGTGAAGAGGGGACCCCCTACAATGAGCAGTTCTTC. Its protein is CASSEEGTPYNEQFF.

The rearrangement uses TRBV6-5 and TRBJ2-2, with D possibly TRBD1 on 6 matching bases. This CDR3 contains 15 residues. The V gene lost 0 bases and the J gene lost 6 bases, with 11 bases spanning the gap. The germline V gene encodes CDR1 MNHEY and CDR2 SVGAGI. Here the CDR3 reads CASSYSGAGAGELFF. CDR3 nucleotides: TGTGCCAGCAGTTACTCGGGGGCCGGCGCCGGGGAGCTGTTTTTT.

This clonotype was seen a handful of times. The chain couples TRBV5-6 to TRBJ2-7, with D possibly being TRBD1 (5 bases). V dropped 5 bases and J dropped 1 base, with 10 bases sitting between them. Germline CDR1 and CDR2: SGHDT and YYEEEE. The CDR3 is made up of 13 amino acids. The CDR3 bases are TGTGCCAGCAGAAAACAGGATTCCTACGAGCAGTACGTC. Translating it yields CASRKQDSYEQYV.

J is TRBJ2-1 and V is TRBV24-1, with a tentative D call TRBD1 (5 bases). Germline values: CDR1 KGHDR, CDR2 SFDVKD. The CDR3 covers 16 residues. V dropped 1 base and J dropped 3 bases, with 12 bases sitting between them. CDR3 bases: TGTGCCACCAGTGATTTATGGGGCGAAGGCTACAATGAGCAGTTCTTC. It specifies CATSDLWGEGYNEQFF.

This chain joins TRBV12-3 or TRBV12-4 and TRBJ2-1; 8 nucleotides line up with TRBD1. This CDR3 has 18 amino acids. V lost 3 bases and J lost 5; bases outside the gene matches: 15. CDR3: CASSFIRQGAYPDNEQFF. The CDR3 coding sequence is TGTGCCAGCAGTTTCATACGGCAGGGGGCCTACCCTGACAATGAGCAGTTCTTC.

This clonotype has just a few counts. J is TRBJ1-2 and V is TRBV12-3 or TRBV12-4, with TRBD1 matching 8 bases. The V and J ends lost 2 bases and 1 base, in that order; junction bases with no gene match: 3. The CDR3 runs to 15 residues. Here the CDR3 DNA reads TGTGCCAGCAGTTTAATGGGACAGGTTAACTATGGCTACACCTTC. Its protein product is CASSLMGQVNYGYTF.

This clonotype was recorded many times. The V gene is TRBV5-1, the J gene TRBJ2-7, with TRBD2 matching over 9 bases. The ends lost 2 bases at V and 1 base at J; junction bases unmatched: 16. The germline V gene has CDR1 SGHRS and CDR2 YFSETQ. There are 19 residues in the CDR3. In nucleotides, the CDR3 is TGCGCCAGCAGCTTACAATTAGGGACTAGCAGAATGAAGTCCTACGAGCAGTACTTC. It encodes CASSLQLGTSRMKSYEQYF.

The V gene is TRBV29-1, the J gene TRBJ2-2; D could derive from TRBD1 or TRBD2 (7 bases each). Germline loops: CDR1 SQVTM, CDR2 ANQGSEA. CDR3 length equals 16 residues. V lost 2 bases to trimming and J lost 4 bases, with 17 bases between them. The CDR3 spells CSVEPGEGAGTGELFF. In DNA, the CDR3 is TGCAGCGTTGAACCGGGGGAGGGGGCTGGCACCGGGGAGCTGTTTTTT.

The rearrangement links TRBV5-1 to TRBJ2-5, with 12 bases aligning to TRBD1. CDR1 is SGHRS and CDR2 is YFSETQ in the germline V gene. V lost 4 bases, J lost 5 bases, and 9 bases stayed unmatched. The length of the CDR3 is 16 residues. This CDR3 reads CASSNMPGQGAETQYF. The DNA of the CDR3 is TGCGCCAGCAGCAATATGCCGGGACAGGGGGCCGAGACCCAGTACTTC.

This clonotype was picked up many times. This chain uses TRBV15 with TRBJ2-1; 7 bases are shared with TRBD2. Germline CDR1 is LNHNV and CDR2 is YYDKDF (reference sequence). This CDR3 is built from 18 residues. Trimming removed 0 bases from V and 0 bases from J; junction bases left unmatched: 8. This chain's CDR3 is CATSRDLASGRSYNEQFF. The CDR3 DNA follows: TGTGCCACCAGCAGAGATCTGGCTAGCGGACGCTCCTACAATGAGCAGTTCTTC. The variable domain in full, with the rest retrieved from reference TRBV15 and TRBJ2-1, is DAMVIQNPRYQVTQFGKPVTLSCSQTLNHNVMYWYQQKSSQAPKLLFHYYDKDFNNEADTPDNFQSRRPNTSFCFLDIRSPGLGDTAMYLCATSRDLASGRSYNEQFFGPGTRLTVL.

This clonotype occurred many times. V gene TRBV2 combines with J gene TRBJ2-7; possible D gene TRBD2, 5 bases. CDR3 length: 11 amino acids. The germline V gene has CDR1 SNHLY and CDR2 FYNNEI. V lost 8 bases to trimming and J lost 6 bases, with 11 bases between them. DNA of the CDR3: TGTGCCAGCCGGGGAAGTCCCGAGCAGTACTTC. Translation gives CASRGSPEQYF.

J is TRBJ2-7 and V is TRBV7-9, with D possibly matching TRBD1 (5 bases). This CDR3 is built from 16 residues. V lost 1 base, J lost 3 bases, and 16 bases lay in between. Germline-derived CDR1 and CDR2 are SEHNR and FQNEAQ (reference sequence). In DNA, the CDR3 is TGTGCCAGCAGCTTAGGACTCCAGGGCAATTACTACGAGCAGTACTTC. Its translation is CASSLGLQGNYYEQYF.

J is TRBJ1-1 and V is TRBV6-6; D gene ambiguous. Germline V lookup: CDR1 MNHNY, CDR2 SVGAGI (reference sequence). There are 12 residues in the CDR3. V shed 2 bases and J shed 5 bases, with 6 bases lying between them. The CDR3 DNA reads TGTGCCAGCAGTTACATTCAGACTGAAGCTTTCTTT. Protein: CASSYIQTEAFF.

There are many counts of this clonotype. The V gene is TRBV12-3 or TRBV12-4, the J gene TRBJ2-2, with D unclear. The CDR3 sequence is 15 residues long. V was shortened by 1 base and J by 6 bases, with 12 bases between the two germline ends. The CDR3 nucleotides are TGTGCCAGCAGTTTAGTCAAACCCGATTCCGGGGAGCTGTTTTTT. Protein product: CASSLVKPDSGELFF.

This clonotype has a count of ten or more. This chain joins TRBV12-3 or TRBV12-4 and TRBJ2-5; TRBD2 aligns across 13 bases. V shed 5 bases and J 1 base; nucleotides not matched to a gene: 4. CDR3 size: 16 residues. The CDR3 protein is CASSQTSGRGQETQYF. The CDR3 DNA reads as TGTGCCAGCAGTCAAACTAGCGGGAGGGGCCAAGAGACCCAGTACTTC.

This clonotype was detected ten times or more. The chain carries TRBV6-5 and TRBJ2-1; the match to TRBD2 covers 8 bases. J was trimmed by 1 base and V by 2 bases; bases with no gene match: 10. The CDR3 totals 18 residues. CDR1 and CDR2 (germline): MNHEY, SVGAGI. CDR3 loop: CASSYPRFGGGSYNEQFF. CDR3 bases: TGTGCCAGCAGTTACCCCCGATTTGGCGGGGGGTCCTACAATGAGCAGTTCTTC.

The chain has TRBV6-5 and TRBJ1-2, with a possible D match to TRBD1 (5 bases). With 0 bases removed from V and 7 bases from J, the gap between germline ends came to 12 bases. There are 14 residues in the CDR3. Germline-derived CDR1 and CDR2 are MNHEY and SVGAGI. The CDR3: CASSYSASGFGYTF. Written as DNA, the CDR3 is TGTGCCAGCAGTTACTCCGCGTCAGGGTTTGGCTACACCTTC.

This clonotype was seen at least ten times. The chain has TRBV6-2 or TRBV6-3 and TRBJ1-5; a weak D match, TRBD1 (5 bases). CDR1 and CDR2 from the germline V gene are MNHEY and SVGEGT. This CDR3 spans 15 amino acids. Trimming stripped 5 bases from V and 5 bases from J, with 16 bases between. The CDR3, as DNA: TGTGCCAGCAGTCGCCCGGGGCCCAGCGATCAGCCCCAGCATTTT. Translated, it gives CASSRPGPSDQPQHF.